This TCR beta chain was identified during a study of blood T cell repertoires in COVID-19. Only in-frame clones appear in the TCRdb table, and some are missing; sequencing was by immunoSEQ multiplex PCR. The profile shows around 470,000 clones, roughly 87% of them singletons. V gave up 2 bases and J gave up 5 bases, with 9 bases separating them. This CDR3 region has 13 residues. Per germline, CDR1 LGHDT and CDR2 YNNKEL (reference sequence). The TCR sequence derives from a young man who had recovered from COVID-19. The V and J genes are TRBV3-1 (or the pseudogene TRBV3-2) and TRBJ1-1, with D perhaps matching TRBD1 (5 bases). The sample taken for sequencing was PBMCs or T cells enriched from blood (not recorded which). The CDR3 region has the DNA TGTGCCAGCAGCCAACGCAGGGATACTGAAGCTTTCTTT. As protein: CASSQRRDTEAFF.